The next 32 T cell receptor beta chains were all read from a single sample in a study of shared clonotypes between healthy human individuals. CD8 cells classed as naive were CD45RO-negative and positively selected for CCR7, excluding terminally differentiated effector memory CD45RA+ cells. Produced via immunoSEQ multiplex PCR; TCRdb's table is partial and in-frame only. Of around 2,000,000 clones in the sample, about 93% were seen once. The sequencing sample was made of naive CD8+ T cells from PBMCs. These receptors were taken from a man younger than 35 in good health. Some clones in this sample may be carry-over from other donors' samples.

V and J are TRBV7-6 and TRBJ2-1, with 7 bases aligning to TRBD2. This CDR3 contains 14 residues. Germline V gives CDR1 SGHVS, CDR2 FNYEAQ. The V and J ends lost 9 bases and 2 bases, in that order; junction bases with no gene match: 7. The CDR3, as DNA: TGTGCCAGTAGGGGCGGGAGCACCTACAATGAGCAGTTCTTC. Its translation: CASRGGSTYNEQFF.

V and J are TRBV7-2 and TRBJ2-1; 9 nucleotides agree with TRBD2. The CDR3 is made up of 17 amino acids. Germline trimming cut 4 bases from V and 9 bases from J; bases unmatched to any gene: 16. The germline V gene encodes CDR1 SGHTA and CDR2 FQGNSA. DNA for the CDR3: TGTGCCAGCAGCTGGCCCACGGGTGCGGGAGGGCCCTCTGAGCAGTTCTTC. Encoded protein: CASSWPTGAGGPSEQFF.

The CDR3 DNA reads TGTGCCAGCAGCTTACTTAGCGGGACCTACAATGAGCAGTTCTTC. Its protein is CASSLLSGTYNEQFF. V and J are TRBV7-9 and TRBJ2-1, with TRBD2 identical over 8 bases. CDR3 length equals 15 residues. Germline loops: CDR1 SEHNR, CDR2 FQNEAQ (reference sequence). V was clipped by 2 bases and J by 2 bases; unmatched bases: 2.

This clone was seen just once. The J gene is TRBJ2-2, the V gene TRBV10-3, with TRBD1 identical over 10 bases. CDR3 length: 16 residues. Germline values: CDR1 ENHRY, CDR2 SYGVKD. J was trimmed by 4 bases and V by 3 bases; bases with no gene match: 5. The CDR3 protein is CAISEGTGVITGELFF. The CDR3 DNA reads as TGTGCCATCAGTGAAGGGACAGGGGTTATCACCGGGGAGCTGTTTTTT.

J is TRBJ2-3 and V is TRBV15; D not certain. V was clipped by 0 bases and J by 4 bases, with 11 bases between them. Germline CDR1 LNHNV, CDR2 YYDKDF (reference sequence). The CDR3 spans 15 residues. Written as DNA, the CDR3 is TGTGCCACCAGCAGAGATCGTAATAGGGCAGATACGCAGTATTTT. This sequence encodes CATSRDRNRADTQYF. Complete variable domain (other parts from reference TRBV15 and TRBJ2-3): DAMVIQNPRYQVTQFGKPVTLSCSQTLNHNVMYWYQQKSSQAPKLLFHYYDKDFNNEADTPDNFQSRRPNTSFCFLDIRSPGLGDTAMYLCATSRDRNRADTQYFGPGTRLTVL.

This clone was counted between two and nine times. V gene TRBV7-9 combines with J gene TRBJ2-5; tentatively, D is TRBD1 (5 bases). The CDR3 loop spans 14 amino acids. The V and J ends lost 5 bases and 1 base respectively, with 11 bases between them. From germline, CDR1 is SEHNR and CDR2 FQNEAQ (reference sequence). The CDR3 DNA reads as TGTGCCAGCAGCCTGAAGACAGTCCAAGAGACCCAGTACTTC. It is translated as CASSLKTVQETQYF.

The genes are TRBV28 and TRBJ2-7, with D unclear. Germline lookup yields CDR1 MDHEN and CDR2 SYDVKM. The germline V and J ends were trimmed by 6 bases and 5 bases, with 20 bases remaining between them. CDR3 length equals 15 residues. CDR3 DNA: TGTGCCAGCAGCCCCTCCGGGCTTAACCGAGACGAGCAGTACTTC. Amino acid sequence: CASSPSGLNRDEQYF. The full variable domain, its missing parts supplied by reference TRBV28 and TRBJ2-7, is DVKVTQSSRYLVKRTGEKVFLECVQDMDHENMFWYRQDPGLGLRLIYFSYDVKMKEKGDIPEGYSVSREKKERFSLILESASTNQTSMYLCASSPSGLNRDEQYFGPGTRLTVT.

The gene calls are TRBV7-9 and TRBJ1-3; D perhaps matches TRBD1 (5 bases). This CDR3 comprises 18 residues. The germline gives CDR1 SEHNR, CDR2 FQNEAQ (reference sequence). The ends were cut back, 2 bases at V and 3 bases at J, with 20 bases in the middle. The CDR3 DNA reads as TGTGCCAGCAGCTTACCCATGGGGCCGGGGTCTCTTGGAAACACCATATATTTT. Residues: CASSLPMGPGSLGNTIYF.

The chain uses TRBV15 and TRBJ1-1; D is unclear. This CDR3 is built from 13 residues. CDR1 and CDR2 (germline): LNHNV, YYDKDF (reference sequence). V gave up 4 bases and J gave up 7 bases, with 13 bases separating them. The CDR3 loop is CATSMDFMGEAFF. CDR3 nucleotides: TGTGCCACCAGCATGGACTTTATGGGTGAAGCTTTCTTT.

The J gene is TRBJ1-1, the V gene TRBV7-9; no firm D call. Germline V gene lookup returns CDR1 SEHNR and CDR2 FQNEAQ (reference sequence). The CDR3 consists of 12 residues. V lost 2 bases and J lost 7, with 8 bases in between. The CDR3 DNA reads as TGTGCCAGCAGCTTATATGCTAATGAAGCTTTCTTT. It yields the protein CASSLYANEAFF.

The gene calls are TRBV9 and TRBJ2-7; 11 bases map to TRBD2. This CDR3 contains 15 residues. Germline lookup yields CDR1 SGDLS and CDR2 YYNGEE. J lost 4 bases, V lost 3 bases, and 6 bases had no gene match. This CDR3 reads CASSAVAGGLYEQYF. The CDR3 region has the DNA TGTGCCAGCAGCGCCGTAGCGGGAGGGTTGTACGAGCAGTACTTC.

The genes are TRBV27 and TRBJ1-4; tentative D call: TRBD1 (5 bases). Trimming removed 2 bases from V and 8 bases from J, with 12 bases in between. Germline V gene lookup returns CDR1 MNHEY and CDR2 SMNVEV (reference sequence). The CDR3 runs to 14 residues. The CDR3 nucleotides read TGTGCCAGCAGTTTACAAAGGGGCCTAGAAAAACTGTTTTTT. Protein product: CASSLQRGLEKLFF.

The rearrangement uses TRBV28 and TRBJ1-2, with no clear D. The CDR3 consists of 15 residues. V was pared by 5 bases and J by 4 bases, with 17 bases between. Germline V CDR1 and CDR2: MDHEN, SYDVKM. The CDR3 DNA follows: TGTGCCAGCAGTCTCCGGTTGGTCGGTGGCTATGGCTACACCTTC. Residues: CASSLRLVGGYGYTF.

The V call is TRBV27, the J call TRBJ1-2, with a tentative D call TRBD1 (5 bases). The germline V gene encodes CDR1 MNHEY and CDR2 SMNVEV (reference sequence). The CDR3 is made up of 15 amino acids. Trimming took 8 bases from V and 0 from J, leaving 16 bases between them. CDR3 DNA sequence: TGTGCCAGCGGACATTTGGGGCTTACTAACTATGGCTACACCTTC. Translating it yields CASGHLGLTNYGYTF.

The CDR3 DNA is TGTGCCAGCAGTGACGGTCGGGGAGGGAACGAGCAGTACTTC. It codes for CASSDGRGGNEQYF. The gene calls are TRBV2 and TRBJ2-7; 7 bases align to TRBD2. Germline trimming cut 3 bases from V and 5 bases from J; bases unmatched to any gene: 7. Germline lookup yields CDR1 SNHLY and CDR2 FYNNEI. There are 14 residues in the CDR3. Together with reference TRBV2 and TRBJ2-7, the CDR3 gives the full variable domain: EPEVTQTPSHQVTQMGQEVILRCVPISNHLYFYWYRQILGQKVEFLVSFYNNEISEKSEIFDDQFSVERPDGSNFTLKIRSTKLEDSAMYFCASSDGRGGNEQYFGPGTRLTVT.

The rearrangement links TRBV7-9 to TRBJ2-2; D gene uncertain. CDR3 size: 11 residues. Germline V lookup: CDR1 SEHNR, CDR2 FQNEAQ (reference sequence). The V gene lost 11 bases and the J gene lost 5 bases, with 9 bases spanning the gap. CDR3 DNA sequence: TGTGCCTATTTGGGGACCGGGGAGCTGTTTTTT. Translation gives CAYLGTGELFF.

The rearrangement links TRBV6-5 to TRBJ2-1; possible D gene TRBD1, 5 bases. The V and J ends lost 5 bases and 10 bases respectively, with 18 bases between them. This CDR3 contains 14 residues. Germline V lookup: CDR1 MNHEY, CDR2 SVGAGI. The CDR3 loop is CASSSTPGPGEQFF. The CDR3 DNA reads as TGTGCCAGCAGTAGCACACCAGGGCCCGGGGAGCAGTTCTTC.

The V gene is TRBV5-1, the J gene TRBJ1-1; D unresolved. CDR1 and CDR2 from the germline V gene are SGHRS and YFSETQ. This CDR3 is 15 amino acids long. V lost 3 bases and J 0 bases, leaving 12 bases between the germline ends. The CDR3: CASSSYTTMNTEAFF. CDR3 bases: TGCGCCAGCAGCTCCTACACTACTATGAACACTGAAGCTTTCTTT.

The rearrangement uses TRBV7-9 and TRBJ1-1; no clear D gene. V was trimmed by 4 bases and J by 4 bases, leaving 10 bases between them. This CDR3 has 13 amino acids. CDR1 is SEHNR and CDR2 is FQNEAQ in the germline V gene (reference sequence). The CDR3 nucleotides are TGTGCCAGCAGCTCCCCGGGATTCACTGAAGCTTTCTTT. Its protein product is CASSSPGFTEAFF.

Written as DNA, the CDR3 is TGTGCCACTATTCGAAGACCACCCAATGAGCAGTTCTTC. It is translated as CATIRRPPNEQFF. The chain combines TRBV6-1 with TRBJ2-1, with D uncertain. Trimming pared 10 bases from V and 6 bases from J, leaving 16 bases between. CDR1 is MNHNS and CDR2 is SASEGT in the germline V gene. The CDR3 has 13 amino acids.

The table lists this clone with a count of one. The CDR3 here is CASSQFGQGLDEQYF. The CDR3 DNA sequence: TGCGCCAGCAGCCAATTCGGGCAGGGCCTCGACGAGCAGTACTTC. The chain joins TRBV4-1 to TRBJ2-7; D is perhaps TRBD1 (5 bases). This CDR3 contains 15 residues. The germline V and J ends were trimmed by 2 bases and 5 bases, with 16 bases remaining between them. Germline V gene sequence: CDR1 MGHRA, CDR2 YSYEKL.

As concerns this clone: The same CDR3 is also encoded by other DNA sequences in this sample. The chain is built from TRBV9 and TRBJ2-1; the D is unclear. This CDR3 has 13 residues. V was trimmed by 4 bases and J by 4 bases, leaving 9 bases between them. Germline assignment: CDR1 SGDLS and CDR2 YYNGEE. CDR3 amino acids: CASSPSSYNEQFF. The CDR3 bases are TGTGCCAGCAGCCCCAGCTCGTACAATGAGCAGTTCTTC.

In this sample, this clone turned up once. The chain has TRBV27 and TRBJ2-3; 8 bases are a match to TRBD1. The ends lost 4 bases at V and 5 bases at J; junction bases unmatched: 8. Germline V gene data show CDR1 as MNHEY and CDR2 as SMNVEV (reference sequence). CDR3 length equals 15 residues. CDR3 in amino acids: CASSSRTGLGDTQYF. DNA of the CDR3: TGTGCCAGCAGTTCCCGGACAGGGCTTGGAGATACGCAGTATTTT.

Written as DNA, the CDR3 is TGTGCCAGCAGCTTAGATCATGGCACATCCGAGGGGGGCTACACCTTC. Its protein is CASSLDHGTSEGGYTF. The V gene is TRBV7-9, the J gene TRBJ1-2, with a possible D match to TRBD1 (5 bases). In germline, CDR1 is SEHNR, CDR2 FQNEAQ (reference sequence). This CDR3 spans 16 amino acids. Trimming took 1 base from V and 8 from J, leaving 20 bases between them.

This clone was seen only a few times. The chain uses TRBV9 and TRBJ1-2; the match to TRBD1 covers 7 bases. Per the germline V gene, CDR1 is SGDLS and CDR2 is YYNGEE. J lost 4 bases, V lost 3 bases, and 6 bases had no gene match. The CDR3 spans 14 residues. CDR3 bases: TGTGCCAGCAGCGACAGGACAGGACCCTATGGCTACACCTTC. It yields the protein CASSDRTGPYGYTF.

The J gene is TRBJ2-5, the V gene TRBV28; 7 bases are a match to TRBD1. This CDR3 spans 15 amino acids. The V and J ends lost 4 bases and 2 bases, in that order; junction bases with no gene match: 7. Germline loops: CDR1 MDHEN, CDR2 SYDVKM. CDR3 nucleotides: TGTGCCAGCAGTTACGGACAGGCGGAACAAGAGACCCAGTACTTC. Its translation: CASSYGQAEQETQYF.

The V and J genes are TRBV28 and TRBJ1-5; D is ambiguous. Germline V gives CDR1 MDHEN, CDR2 SYDVKM. There are 15 residues in the CDR3. Trimming left V 3 bases short and J 5 bases short, with 14 bases between. The CDR3 spells CASSFPGRKDQPQHF. The CDR3 DNA follows: TGTGCCAGCAGTTTTCCGGGCCGAAAGGATCAGCCCCAGCATTTT.

The CDR3 spells CASSSSRFEETQYF. In DNA form, the CDR3 reads TGTGCCAGCAGCTCGTCCCGGTTCGAGGAGACCCAGTACTTC. The J gene is TRBJ2-5, the V gene TRBV11-2; unclear D gene. V was cut by 4 bases and J by 5 bases, with 14 bases left in between. Germline V lookup: CDR1 SGHAT, CDR2 FQNNGV. This CDR3 has 14 amino acids.

Details on this clone: Other DNA sequences in the same sample also yield this CDR3. The V gene is TRBV9, the J gene TRBJ2-5, with 8 bases lining up with TRBD1. The CDR3 length is 14 residues. With V trimmed by 3 bases and J by 4 bases, 5 bases remained unmatched. Per the germline V gene, CDR1 is SGDLS and CDR2 is YYNGEE. The chain's CDR3 is CASSETGARETQYF. CDR3 nucleotides: TGTGCCAGCAGCGAGACAGGGGCTCGAGAGACCCAGTACTTC.

This clone was counted between two and nine times. The chain couples TRBV29-1 to TRBJ1-5, with a tentative D call TRBD1 (6 bases). There are 15 residues in the CDR3. V was cut by 7 bases and J by 4 bases, with 20 bases left in between. Germline-derived CDR1 and CDR2 are SQVTM and ANQGSEA. The DNA of the CDR3 is TGCAGCGCAGTCCTTACAGGGAGAGTTAATCAGCCCCAGCATTTT. It translates to CSAVLTGRVNQPQHF.

Worth noting for this clone: Other nucleotide sequences in the sample specify the same CDR3. The chain couples TRBV5-6 to TRBJ2-7, with D uncertain. The CDR3 runs 11 residues. V shed 1 base and J shed 4 bases, with 3 bases lying between them. Per germline, CDR1 SGHDT and CDR2 YYEEEE. The CDR3 is CASSLRYEQYF. CDR3 coding DNA: TGTGCCAGCAGCTTGAGGTACGAGCAGTACTTC.

The V and J genes are TRBV7-3 and TRBJ2-6; perhaps TRBD1 as D (6 bases). Trimming left V 2 bases short and J 3 bases short, with 17 bases between. This CDR3 is built from 18 residues. Germline lookup yields CDR1 SGHTA and CDR2 FQGTGA. CDR3 coding DNA: TGTGCCAGCAGCTTACTCGTGACAGGCCCCGTTGGGGCCAACGTCCTGACTTTC. Translated: CASSLLVTGPVGANVLTF.